These 18 T cell receptor beta chains originate from one sample sequenced in a study of T cell responses to AZD1222 COVID-19 vaccine. Repertoires were generated with immunoSEQ multiplex PCR, while TCRdb's copy carries only in-frame clones and drops some. The table lists about 28,000 clones, roughly 78% of them singletons. The sequenced sample was peripheral blood, obtained on day 0 of AZD1222 vaccination. The source of these receptors is an adult in good health.

The chain uses TRBV3-1 (or the pseudogene TRBV3-2) and TRBJ1-1; D possibly corresponds to TRBD1 (6 bases). Trimming took 0 bases from V and 10 from J, leaving 15 bases between them. Germline lookup yields CDR1 LGHDT and CDR2 YNNKEL (reference sequence). The CDR3 spans 14 residues. CDR3 in DNA: TGTGCCAGCAGCCAAGATGCGGGGGGGCTGAGAGCTTTCTTT. Amino acids: CASSQDAGGLRAFF.

This clone has only a few counts. V and J are TRBV27 and TRBJ1-5; 8 bases align to TRBD1. The CDR3 contains 13 residues. Germline loops: CDR1 MNHEY, CDR2 SMNVEV (reference sequence). Germline trimming cut 4 bases from V and 4 bases from J; bases unmatched to any gene: 0. CDR3 sequence: CASSWDRNQPQHF. The CDR3, as DNA: TGTGCCAGCAGTTGGGACAGGAATCAGCCCCAGCATTTT.

The chain recombines TRBV6-5 with TRBJ1-6; D gene ambiguous. V was shortened by 0 bases and J by 8 bases, with 11 bases between the two germline ends. This CDR3 comprises 15 residues. Germline CDR1 MNHEY, CDR2 SVGAGI. This chain's CDR3 is CASSYSRLLDSPLHF. For the CDR3, the DNA is TGTGCCAGCAGTTACTCGAGGTTGTTGGATTCACCCCTCCACTTT.

CDR3: CASSPGSYEQYF. The CDR3 nucleotides read TGTGCCAGCTCACCGGGATCCTACGAGCAGTACTTC. The V gene is TRBV6-5, the J gene TRBJ2-7; a weak D match, TRBD2 (5 bases). Germline V gives CDR1 MNHEY, CDR2 SVGAGI. Deletions cut 8 bases from V and 1 base from J, with 9 bases between. The CDR3 length is 12 residues.

The table lists this clone with a few counts. The CDR3 reads CASSYSFGTVKGEAFF. Written as DNA, the CDR3 is TGTGCCAGCAGTTACTCATTCGGGACGGTAAAAGGGGAAGCTTTCTTT. J is TRBJ1-1 and V is TRBV6-5, with D perhaps TRBD1 (5 bases). Germline values: CDR1 MNHEY, CDR2 SVGAGI. This CDR3 is built from 16 residues. The V gene lost 0 bases and the J gene lost 8 bases, with 19 bases spanning the gap.

The genes are TRBV6-5 and TRBJ1-6, with a weak D call TRBD1 (6 bases). This CDR3 comprises 14 residues. Germline CDR1 and CDR2: MNHEY and SVGAGI. Trimming took off 4 bases at V and 9 bases at J, with 13 bases between the two ends. CDR3 region: CASSLRQVFSPLHF. Written as DNA, the CDR3 is TGTGCCAGCAGTTTGCGACAGGTCTTTTCACCCCTCCACTTT.

The V gene is TRBV6-5, the J gene TRBJ1-4; 9 positions match TRBD1. Trimming took 8 bases from V and 6 from J; bases not matched to a gene: 4. The CDR3 sequence is 13 residues long. Germline loops: CDR1 MNHEY, CDR2 SVGAGI. The CDR3 DNA reads TGTGCCAGCGACCGGGACAGGGATGAAAAACTGTTTTTT. Amino acid sequence: CASDRDRDEKLFF.

The rearrangement joins TRBV6-5 to TRBJ1-2, with D uncertain. V was clipped by 2 bases and J by 4 bases, with 11 bases between them. CDR3 length equals 14 residues. Germline CDR1 is MNHEY and CDR2 is SVGAGI. The CDR3 spells CASSYEAGSYGYTF. The CDR3 bases are TGTGCCAGCAGTTACGAGGCAGGAAGCTATGGCTACACCTTC.

The J gene is TRBJ2-7, the V gene TRBV6-5; D perhaps matches TRBD2 (5 bases). CDR1 and CDR2 from the germline V gene are MNHEY and SVGAGI. The CDR3 length is 14 residues. V was pared by 2 bases and J by 5 bases, with 13 bases between. CDR3 sequence: CASSYGGRSHEQYF. CDR3 nucleotides: TGTGCCAGCAGTTACGGAGGCAGGTCCCACGAGCAGTACTTC.

This clone showed up just a few times. V and J are TRBV11-2 and TRBJ1-2, with 7 bases matching TRBD1. The germline CDR1 and CDR2 sequences are SGHAT and FQNNGV. The J segment lost 6 bases and the V segment lost 5 bases, leaving 12 bases of the junction unmatched. This CDR3 spans 15 amino acids. For the CDR3, the DNA is TGTGCCAGCAGCCCAGAAATGGGGACAGCGGATGGCTACACCTTC. It is translated as CASSPEMGTADGYTF. The whole variable domain, remainder taken from reference TRBV11-2 and TRBJ1-2, is EAGVAQSPRYKIIEKRQSVAFWCNPISGHATLYWYQQILGQGPKLLIQFQNNGVVDDSQLPKDRFSAERLKGVDSTLKIQPAKLEDSAVYLCASSPEMGTADGYTFGSGTRLTVV.

In DNA, the CDR3 is TGCGCCAGCAGCTTGACAGGGATGGCTGGAAACACCATATATTTT. Residues: CASSLTGMAGNTIYF. The chain couples TRBV5-1 to TRBJ1-3; maybe TRBD1 (6 bases). Germline assignment: CDR1 SGHRS and CDR2 YFSETQ. CDR3 length: 15 amino acids. Trimming removed 1 base from V and 2 bases from J, with 10 bases in between.

J is TRBJ2-5 and V is TRBV27; TRBD1 is a possible D gene (6 bases). This CDR3 has 13 residues. Between the trimmed V and J ends, which lost 5 bases and 3 bases, there was a span of 10 bases. Germline assignment: CDR1 MNHEY and CDR2 SMNVEV (reference sequence). CDR3 nucleotide sequence: TGTGCCAGCAGTACAGGGACGGAAGAGACCCAGTACTTC. This gives the protein CASSTGTEETQYF.

This rearrangement joins TRBV12-5 to TRBJ1-2; D not resolved. The CDR3 extends over 13 amino acids. Germline values: CDR1 LGHNT, CDR2 FRNRAP. V lost 3 bases, J lost 6 bases, and 11 bases lay in between. The CDR3 loop is CASGFSDPNGYTF. CDR3 DNA sequence: TGTGCTAGTGGTTTTTCTGACCCTAATGGCTACACCTTC.

The CDR3 DNA reads as TGTGCCAGCAGCTTCCCTGGAAACACCATATATTTT. The encoded protein is CASSFPGNTIYF. This chain links TRBV7-9 with TRBJ1-3; no reliable D call. Germline CDR1 SEHNR, CDR2 FQNEAQ (reference sequence). Trimming removed 3 bases at V and 2 bases at J, with 2 bases between. CDR3 length: 12 amino acids.

The chain carries TRBV11-2 and TRBJ2-5; D might be TRBD1 (5 bases). V lost 5 bases and J lost 2, with 9 bases in between. This CDR3 has 13 residues. Germline assignment: CDR1 SGHAT and CDR2 FQNNGV. CDR3 in DNA: TGTGCCAGCAGCATTCGACAGCAAGAGACCCAGTACTTC. This encodes CASSIRQQETQYF.

In this sample, this clone turned up a few times. The gene calls are TRBV10-3 and TRBJ2-7; D gene ambiguous. V gave up 6 bases and J gave up 5 bases, with 8 bases separating them. Germline V gives CDR1 ENHRY, CDR2 SYGVKD. CDR3 length: 11 amino acids. The CDR3 DNA sequence: TGTGCCATCAGCGCACGTGACGAGCAGTACTTC. Its protein product is CAISARDEQYF.

The V call is TRBV3-1 (or the pseudogene TRBV3-2), the J call TRBJ2-1; D call uncertain. V lost 1 base, J lost 8 bases, and 9 bases lay in between. The CDR3 has 13 amino acids. From germline, CDR1 is LGHDT and CDR2 YNNKEL (reference sequence). In DNA, the CDR3 is TGTGCCAGCAGCCAAGGAATCTGGGATGAGCAGTTCTTC. This codes for CASSQGIWDEQFF.

This chain joins TRBV3-1 (or the pseudogene TRBV3-2) and TRBJ2-5; D remains unclear. This CDR3 is built from 12 residues. Trimming pared 4 bases from V and 0 bases from J, leaving 3 bases between. The germline V gene encodes CDR1 LGHDT and CDR2 YNNKEL (reference sequence). As DNA, the CDR3 is TGTGCCAGCAGCCCCAACCAAGAGACCCAGTACTTC. This sequence encodes CASSPNQETQYF.